In this sample, the clone carrying this T cell receptor beta chain turned up a few times. Per the original methods: Amplifying reference gene primers gave estimates of nucleated cell counts. Profiling relied on immunoSEQ multiplex PCR, and the TCRdb table lists in-frame clones only, not all of them. V, J and clone size are taken as reported in that table, and D and trimming were inferred from the DNA itself. The table has 40,000 to 50,000 clones, around 87% seen once. This sample was included in a study of blood T cell repertoires in COVID-19. Study-wide context: T cells, B-cell-depleted T cells, or PBMCs supplied cDNA or gDNA.

CDR1 and CDR2 from the germline V gene are KGHSH and LQKENI. Trimming at V came to 0 bases and at J to 7 bases, leaving 11 bases not matched to a gene. This CDR3 region has 16 residues. Cohorts were determined from participant-reported clinical history. Recovered status applied to Cohort 3 donors who had two consecutive negative PCRs. It also applied to those with clearance or with symptom resolution. The clonotype comes from a woman between 50 and 59 years old who had recovered from COVID-19. Material for sequencing was PBMCs or T cells enriched from blood (not recorded which). V is TRBV18 and J is TRBJ2-7, with TRBD1 identical over 8 bases. The CDR3 nucleotides are TGTGCCAGCTCACCACCCGCCGCAGGGGGCCAGGGTGAGCAGTACTTC. Protein product: CASSPPAAGGQGEQYF.